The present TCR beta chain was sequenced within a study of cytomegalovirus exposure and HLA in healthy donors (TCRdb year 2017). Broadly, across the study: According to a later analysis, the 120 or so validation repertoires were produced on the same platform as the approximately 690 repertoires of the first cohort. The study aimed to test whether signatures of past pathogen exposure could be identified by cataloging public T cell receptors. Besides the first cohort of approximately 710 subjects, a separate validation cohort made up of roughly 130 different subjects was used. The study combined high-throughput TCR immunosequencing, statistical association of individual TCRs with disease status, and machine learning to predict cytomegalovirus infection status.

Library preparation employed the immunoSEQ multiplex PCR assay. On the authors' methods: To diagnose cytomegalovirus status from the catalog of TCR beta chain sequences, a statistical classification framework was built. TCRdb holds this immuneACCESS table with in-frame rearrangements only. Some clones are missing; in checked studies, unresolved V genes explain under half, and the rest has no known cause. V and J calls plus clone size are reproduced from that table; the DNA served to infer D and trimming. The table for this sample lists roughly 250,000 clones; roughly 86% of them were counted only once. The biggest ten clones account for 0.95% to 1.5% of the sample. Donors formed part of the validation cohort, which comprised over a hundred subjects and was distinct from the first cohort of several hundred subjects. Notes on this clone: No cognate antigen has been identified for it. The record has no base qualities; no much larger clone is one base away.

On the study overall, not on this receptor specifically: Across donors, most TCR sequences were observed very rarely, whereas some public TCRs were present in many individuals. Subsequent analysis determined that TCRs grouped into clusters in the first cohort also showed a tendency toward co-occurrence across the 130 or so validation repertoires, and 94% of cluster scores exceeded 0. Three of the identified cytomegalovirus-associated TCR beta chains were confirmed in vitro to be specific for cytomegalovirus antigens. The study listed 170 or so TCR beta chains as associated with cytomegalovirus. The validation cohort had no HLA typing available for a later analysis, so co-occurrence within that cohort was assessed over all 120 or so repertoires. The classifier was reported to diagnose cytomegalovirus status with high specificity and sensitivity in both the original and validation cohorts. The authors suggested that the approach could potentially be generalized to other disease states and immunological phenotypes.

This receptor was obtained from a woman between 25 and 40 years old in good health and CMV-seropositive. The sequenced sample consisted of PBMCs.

The CDR3: CASSGDGGRTDTQYF. The DNA sequence is as follows: TGTGCCAGCAGCGGCGACGGGGGTCGGACAGATACGCAGTATTTT. The chain was built from TRBV9 and TRBJ2-3; D gene: possibly TRBD2, on 6 matching bases. V loses 3 bases, J loses 3 bases, and the germline ends lie 14 bases apart. Reading the germline V gene gives CDR1 SGDLS and CDR2 YYNGEE. The CDR3 starts with the cysteine, ends with the phenylalanine, and has 15 residues. Left in the record is the CDR3 DNA by itself, 45 bases read in frame from the first base.